A single sample is the source of the 27 T cell receptor beta chains below, sequenced in a study of blood T cell repertoires in COVID-19. Clones were read by immunoSEQ multiplex PCR, and TCRdb kept only the in-frame ones, dropping some. The profile covers some 250,000 clones, with roughly 90% appearing a single time and around 0.67% taken by the ten largest. Sequenced input: peripheral blood. These receptors were taken from a human donor in a cohort sampled during active COVID-19.

V gene TRBV7-2 combines with J gene TRBJ1-2; D remains ambiguous. The germline V gene has CDR1 SGHTA and CDR2 FQGNSA. The CDR3 sequence is 16 residues long. The V end was cut by 5 bases, the J end by 1 base, with 17 bases between. For the CDR3, the DNA is TGTGCCAGCAGCCCAAGCTCGTCGCGGCTTAACTATGGCTACACCTTC. Residues: CASSPSSSRLNYGYTF.

The chain uses TRBV3-1 (or the pseudogene TRBV3-2) and TRBJ2-7, with D possibly matching TRBD2 (5 bases). Trimming pared 5 bases from V and 0 bases from J, leaving 14 bases between. CDR3 length: 15 amino acids. Germline loops: CDR1 LGHDT, CDR2 YNNKEL (reference sequence). For the CDR3, the DNA is TGTGCCAGCAGCTGGCGGACTGATTCCTCCTACGAGCAGTACTTC. Encoded protein: CASSWRTDSSYEQYF.

The chain links TRBV10-3 to TRBJ2-7; 8 bases fit TRBD1. CDR1 and CDR2 (germline): ENHRY, SYGVKD. The V segment lost 4 bases and the J segment 5 bases; nucleotides outside the gene matches: 1. CDR3 size: 12 residues. CDR3 protein: CAISGTGNEQYF. DNA for the CDR3: TGTGCCATCAGTGGGACAGGGAACGAGCAGTACTTC.

Remarks on this clone: Within the sample, other DNA sequences also encode this same CDR3. CDR3 sequence reads: CASSLATYEQYF. Here the CDR3 DNA reads TGTGCCAGCAGCTTAGCCACCTACGAGCAGTACTTC. The chain has TRBV7-2 and TRBJ2-7; D not certain. The length of the CDR3 is 12 residues. V shed 0 bases and J shed 2 bases, with 2 bases lying between them. Germline V gene lookup returns CDR1 SGHTA and CDR2 FQGNSA.

This clone was seen many times. The V call is TRBV30, the J call TRBJ1-6, with TRBD1 identical over 7 bases. From germline, CDR1 is GTSNPN and CDR2 SVGIG (reference sequence). This CDR3 is built from 14 residues. V shed 7 bases and J 6 bases; nucleotides not matched to a gene: 9. DNA for the CDR3: TGTGCCTCGAAACAGGGGCAGTTTAATTCACCCCTCCACTTT. Amino acids: CASKQGQFNSPLHF.

V is TRBV20-1 and J is TRBJ1-5, with a weak D call TRBD1 (5 bases). CDR1 and CDR2 from the germline V gene are DFQATT and SNEGSKA (reference sequence). V shed 3 bases and J shed 7 bases, with 16 bases lying between them. The CDR3 has 14 residues. CDR3 protein: CSASELGGGQPQHF. The CDR3 bases are TGCAGTGCTAGTGAGTTGGGGGGAGGACAGCCCCAGCATTTT.

The J gene is TRBJ1-5, the V gene TRBV28; 12 positions match TRBD1. J gave up 7 bases and V 3 bases, and 10 bases lay outside the gene matches. Per germline, CDR1 MDHEN and CDR2 SYDVKM. The CDR3 is made up of 17 amino acids. CDR3 sequence: CASSFLTGQGAGQPQHF. CDR3 in DNA: TGTGCCAGCAGTTTCCTGACGGGACAGGGGGCCGGACAGCCCCAGCATTTT.

The genes are TRBV28 and TRBJ2-7; 11 bases are shared with TRBD2. The junction had 6 bases not matched to a gene; V was cut back by 2 bases and J by 3 bases. CDR3 length: 16 amino acids. Germline V gene lookup returns CDR1 MDHEN and CDR2 SYDVKM. CDR3 amino acids: CASSLPGLAAGYEQYF. CDR3 bases: TGTGCCAGCAGTTTACCGGGACTAGCGGCTGGCTACGAGCAGTACTTC.

This chain joins TRBV7-2 and TRBJ2-5, with a tentative D call TRBD2 (5 bases). Trimming left V 3 bases short and J 5 bases short, with 13 bases between. The CDR3 consists of 14 residues. Germline V gives CDR1 SGHTA, CDR2 FQGNSA. Here the CDR3 reads CASSFKYGEETQYF. DNA for the CDR3: TGTGCCAGCAGCTTTAAATACGGGGAGGAGACCCAGTACTTC.

This sequence joins TRBV12-3 or TRBV12-4 and TRBJ1-2; D is perhaps TRBD1 (5 bases). V lost 3 bases and J 7 bases, leaving 9 bases between the germline ends. The CDR3 extends over 12 amino acids. CDR3 DNA sequence: TGTGCCAGCAGTTTCCGCAGGGCTGGCTACACCTTC. It is translated as CASSFRRAGYTF.

The chain couples TRBV6-5 to TRBJ2-7; a weak D match, TRBD2 (6 bases). The CDR3 is 15 amino acids. V lost 0 bases and J lost 3, with 12 bases in between. The germline CDR1 and CDR2 sequences are MNHEY and SVGAGI. The CDR3 DNA follows: TGTGCCAGCAGTTACTCGAGTAGCGGACTCTACGAGCAGTACTTC. This sequence encodes CASSYSSSGLYEQYF.

This clone was found a few times. The sample holds other DNA sequences that translate to the same CDR3. The chain couples TRBV6-2 or TRBV6-3 to TRBJ1-2; D is perhaps TRBD1 (6 bases). This CDR3 spans 13 amino acids. Between the trimmed V and J ends, which lost 6 bases and 2 bases, there was a span of 10 bases. Germline V CDR1 and CDR2: MNHEY, SVGEGT. In nucleotides, the CDR3 is TGTGCCAGCAGCCTTACAGGGAACTATGGCTACACCTTC. Residues: CASSLTGNYGYTF.

This chain connects TRBV5-1 to TRBJ1-4; D is unclear. V shed 2 bases and J shed 7 bases, with 18 bases lying between them. Germline lookup yields CDR1 SGHRS and CDR2 YFSETQ. The CDR3 is 16 residues long. The CDR3 protein is CASSLDLGEGGEKLFF. CDR3 DNA sequence: TGCGCCAGCAGCTTAGATTTGGGCGAGGGTGGTGAAAAACTGTTTTTT.

The genes are TRBV4-2 and TRBJ2-2, with TRBD2 identical over 14 bases. Germline V CDR1 and CDR2: LGHNA, YNFKEQ. Trimming cost V 4 bases and J 5 bases; bases outside gene matches: 0. This CDR3 contains 15 residues. CDR3 region: CASSRLAGGTGELFF. CDR3 sequence (DNA): TGTGCCAGCAGCCGACTAGCGGGGGGGACCGGGGAGCTGTTTTTT.

The rearrangement uses TRBV28 and TRBJ2-5; D remains unclear. The CDR3 length is 12 residues. Germline CDR1 and CDR2: MDHEN and SYDVKM. V was cut by 9 bases and J by 4 bases, with 12 bases left in between. In DNA form, the CDR3 reads TGTGCCAGTATCTCGGCAGGAGAGACCCAGTACTTC. Protein: CASISAGETQYF.

The J gene is TRBJ1-4, the V gene TRBV10-3, with D perhaps TRBD1 (6 bases). CDR3 length: 17 residues. CDR1 ENHRY and CDR2 SYGVKD come from the germline V gene. V was pared by 5 bases and J by 0 bases, with 16 bases between. The CDR3, as DNA: TGTGCCATCAGTCGGGGCTCGGGGGGCCCAACTAATGAAAAACTGTTTTTT. It specifies CAISRGSGGPTNEKLFF.

This clone was detected only once. CDR3 nucleotides: TGTGCCAGCAGTTACGAAGCGGGAGGGGGGACCCAGTACTTC. It yields the protein CASSYEAGGGTQYF. This chain uses TRBV6-2 or TRBV6-3 with TRBJ2-5; the match to TRBD2 covers 10 bases. Trimming at V came to 2 bases and at J to 7 bases, leaving 4 bases not matched to a gene. The CDR3 runs to 14 residues. Looked up from germline, CDR1 is MNHEY and CDR2 is SVGEGT.

Concerning this clone itself: Additional DNA sequences in this sample encode the identical CDR3. The rearrangement links TRBV7-2 to TRBJ2-3; no definite D call. V lost 5 bases and J 3 bases, leaving 6 bases between the germline ends. Germline V gene sequence: CDR1 SGHTA, CDR2 FQGNSA. CDR3 length: 12 residues. The CDR3 coding sequence is TGTGCCAGCAGCCCCAGGACAGATACGCAGTATTTT. As protein: CASSPRTDTQYF.

J is TRBJ2-3 and V is TRBV21-1; the table's TRBD1 call for D was not verified on the DNA. TRBV21-1 is a known pseudogene. This CDR3 has 17 residues. The CDR3 sequence: CATVPTPRDREADTQYF. The CDR3 DNA follows: TGTGCCACCGTCCCTACCCCCCGGGACAGGGAAGCAGATACGCAGTATTTT.

The chain recombines TRBV25-1 with TRBJ1-2, with 7 bases fitting TRBD1. CDR1 MGHDK and CDR2 SYGVNS come from the germline V gene. The CDR3 totals 12 residues. The trim removed 3 bases at V and 8 bases at J, leaving 3 bases unmatched. DNA for the CDR3: TGTGCCAGCAGTGATACAGGGGAGGGCTACACCTTC. Protein product: CASSDTGEGYTF.

The table lists this clone with a count of one. The chain recombines TRBV28 with TRBJ1-1; D gene ambiguous. The germline V gene has CDR1 MDHEN and CDR2 SYDVKM. Trimming took 2 bases from V and 1 from J, leaving 5 bases between them. The CDR3 loop spans 13 amino acids. The CDR3 region is CASSLQENTEAFF. For the CDR3, the DNA is TGTGCCAGCAGTTTACAGGAGAACACTGAAGCTTTCTTT.

This clone showed up just once. CDR3 in amino acids: CASGRLGGEGYTF. The DNA of the CDR3 is TGTGCCAGCGGAAGGCTCGGGGGGGAGGGCTACACCTTC. This chain links TRBV6-5 with TRBJ1-2; TRBD1 is a possible D gene (5 bases). Germline-derived CDR1 and CDR2 are MNHEY and SVGAGI. The CDR3 covers 13 residues. V was cut by 8 bases and J by 8 bases, with 18 bases left in between.

This chain connects TRBV4-3 to TRBJ2-7; D unresolved. V was clipped by 2 bases and J by 2 bases, with 10 bases between them. The CDR3 sequence is 14 residues long. CDR1 LGHNA and CDR2 YSLEER come from the germline V gene. In DNA, the CDR3 is TGCGCCAGCAGCCAAACGAGGTTCGCCTACGAGCAGTACTTC. Protein sequence: CASSQTRFAYEQYF.

The genes are TRBV28 and TRBJ2-7; 9 bases align to TRBD2. The CDR3 has 18 amino acids. V shed 7 bases and J 3 bases; nucleotides not matched to a gene: 19. Looked up from germline, CDR1 is MDHEN and CDR2 is SYDVKM. CDR3 DNA sequence: TGTGCCAGCACCAACTCCTTCGGGCGGCCTAGCGGGATCTACGAGCAGTACTTC. It specifies CASTNSFGRPSGIYEQYF. The full variable domain, with the rest looked up from reference TRBV28 and TRBJ2-7, is DVKVTQSSRYLVKRTGEKVFLECVQDMDHENMFWYRQDPGLGLRLIYFSYDVKMKEKGDIPEGYSVSREKKERFSLILESASTNQTSMYLCASTNSFGRPSGIYEQYFGPGTRLTVT.

This clone has just one count. The rearrangement joins TRBV20-1 to TRBJ2-1; 7 bases agree with TRBD2. The CDR3 loop spans 15 amino acids. Germline CDR1 and CDR2: DFQATT and SNEGSKA (reference sequence). V was clipped by 3 bases and J by 6 bases; unmatched bases: 11. CDR3 in DNA: TGCAGTGCTAGTCCGCCCCGCGGGGGTCGCAATGAGCAGTTCTTC. Its translation is CSASPPRGGRNEQFF.

This clone showed up just once. This chain links TRBV25-1 with TRBJ2-2, with D maybe TRBD2 (5 bases). Germline V gene sequence: CDR1 MGHDK, CDR2 SYGVNS. V was shortened by 4 bases and J by 6 bases, with 9 bases between the two germline ends. The CDR3 is made up of 13 amino acids. CDR3 in DNA: TGTGCCAGCAGTGGAGGGAGTCCCGGGGAGCTGTTTTTT. It translates to CASSGGSPGELFF.

The genes are TRBV29-1 and TRBJ2-7, with 9 bases aligning to TRBD1. The germline gives CDR1 SQVTM, CDR2 ANQGSEA. CDR3 length: 13 amino acids. J was trimmed by 1 base and V by 5 bases; bases with no gene match: 3. In DNA, the CDR3 is TGCAGCGTTTGGGGACAGGGTTCCTACGAGCAGTACTTC. It translates to CSVWGQGSYEQYF.